Listed here are 22 T cell receptor beta chains from one sample, sequenced in a study of cytomegalovirus exposure and HLA in healthy donors. PCR primers comprised 60 Vbeta and 13 Jbeta primers. Assay used: immunoSEQ multiplex PCR; TCRdb lists only in-frame clones, some missing. The sample has about 88,000 clones, more than 65% seen once; the top ten hold roughly a sixth. The material sequenced was PBMCs. Every receptor here comes from a woman aged 18-29 years in good health and CMV-seropositive.

The chain has TRBV4-3 and TRBJ2-2, with D tentatively TRBD1 (6 bases). Trimming shortened V by 3 bases and J by 7 bases, and 9 bases separated the two germline ends. CDR1 is LGHNA, CDR2 YSLEER, per germline. This CDR3 has 13 residues. For the CDR3, the DNA is TGCGCCAGCAGCCACCGGACAGTCGGGGAGCTGTTTTTT. Its translation: CASSHRTVGELFF.

This clone was counted a few times. A read error may produce the germline difference seen at one junction end. The V call is TRBV27, the J call TRBJ2-3, with 8 bases fitting TRBD2. CDR1 is MNHEY, CDR2 SMNVEV, per germline (reference sequence). This CDR3 is built from 16 residues. The CDR3 sequence is CASSLKSGGTTHTQYF. CDR3 coding DNA: TGTGCCAGCAGTTTAAAGAGCGGGGGCACCACACATACGCAGTATTTT.

This chain uses TRBV2 with TRBJ1-1; a weak D match, TRBD1 (6 bases). With 6 bases removed from V and 7 bases from J, the gap between germline ends came to 12 bases. The CDR3 sequence is 12 residues long. CDR1 SNHLY and CDR2 FYNNEI come from the germline V gene. CDR3 bases: TGTGCCAGCAGGATAAGGACAGTTGAAGCTTTCTTT. Residues: CASRIRTVEAFF.

This clone was found a few times. The rearrangement links TRBV19 to TRBJ1-4; 7 positions agree with TRBD1. Germline V lookup: CDR1 LNHDA, CDR2 SQIVND (reference sequence). The CDR3 loop spans 16 amino acids. V shed 10 bases, J shed 0 bases, and the junction held 11 bases outside the gene matches. The CDR3 loop reads CATQQGGLATNEKLFF. Written as DNA, the CDR3 is TGTGCCACCCAGCAAGGGGGCCTTGCAACTAATGAAAAACTGTTTTTT.

In this sample, this clone turned up a few times. J is TRBJ2-5 and V is TRBV14; D is unclear. TRBJ2-7 matches the DNA end more closely, so the J call is doubtful. CDR1 is SGHDN, CDR2 FVKESK, per germline. The CDR3 covers 13 residues. CDR3 sequence reads: CASSRAYTYEQYF. DNA for the CDR3: TGTGCCAGCAGCCGGGCGTATACCTACGAGCAGTACTTC.

This clone was recorded only once. This sequence joins TRBV28 and TRBJ1-3; 7 bases align to TRBD1. J gave up 0 bases and V 3 bases, and 5 bases lay outside the gene matches. Looked up from germline, CDR1 is MDHEN and CDR2 is SYDVKM. The CDR3 is 16 amino acids. Written as DNA, the CDR3 is TGTGCCAGCAGTTTGCCGGGGACAGACTCTGGAAACACCATATATTTT. Translation: CASSLPGTDSGNTIYF.

This sequence joins TRBV5-4 and TRBJ2-7, with D maybe TRBD2 (6 bases). This CDR3 has 16 residues. Trimming shortened V by 4 bases and J by 1 base, and 18 bases separated the two germline ends. Germline V CDR1 and CDR2: SGHNT, YYREEE (reference sequence). Written as DNA, the CDR3 is TGTGCCAGCAGCCCTGTAGGGCGGGATCCGTCCTACGAGCAGTACTTC. This gives the protein CASSPVGRDPSYEQYF.

The rearrangement links TRBV15 to TRBJ2-2; TRBD1 might be the D (6 bases). V gave up 0 bases and J gave up 8 bases, with 19 bases separating them. The CDR3 consists of 17 residues. The germline gives CDR1 LNHNV, CDR2 YYDKDF (reference sequence). The CDR3 region has the DNA TGTGCCACCAGCAGAGATTTGACAGGCTCTCGAAGTGGGGAGCTGTTTTTT. Protein sequence: CATSRDLTGSRSGELFF.

CDR3 loop: CASSPTRSGYEQYF. CDR3 DNA: TGTGCCAGCAGTCCCACTAGATCAGGCTACGAGCAGTACTTC. The V call is TRBV6-5, the J call TRBJ2-7, with D perhaps matching TRBD2 (5 bases). This CDR3 region has 14 residues. V shed 5 bases and J shed 3 bases, with 14 bases lying between them. CDR1 and CDR2 (germline): MNHEY, SVGAGI.

As concerns this clone: The junction does not match germline at one end; this may be a read error. V usage is TRBV4-2 and J usage is TRBJ2-1, with 7 bases lining up with TRBD2. This CDR3 contains 15 residues. Germline CDR1 and CDR2: LGHNA and YNFKEQ. CDR3 coding DNA: TGTGCCAGTAGCCAAGGGCTAGCGGTTTACAATGAGCAGTTCTTC. As protein: CASSQGLAVYNEQFF.

The rearrangement joins TRBV27 to TRBJ2-7; 11 bases are a match to TRBD2. After removal of 5 bases from V and 6 bases from J, the junction contained 6 bases not matched to a gene. Germline V gene data show CDR1 as MNHEY and CDR2 as SMNVEV (reference sequence). This CDR3 has 14 residues. The CDR3, as DNA: TGTGCCAGCAGTCCCATAGCGGGAGGGCGCGAGCAGTACTTC. The encoded protein is CASSPIAGGREQYF.

In its sample, this clone ranks as medium-sized. The chain combines TRBV6-1 with TRBJ2-1; D unresolved. The CDR3 is 16 amino acids. Trimming shortened V by 2 bases and J by 2 bases, and 13 bases separated the two germline ends. Germline V gene data show CDR1 as MNHNS and CDR2 as SASEGT. The CDR3 DNA reads TGTGCCAGCAGTGAATGGGCTGGTGGCACCTACAATGAGCAGTTCTTC. It yields the protein CASSEWAGGTYNEQFF.

This clone was seen only a few times. The rearrangement links TRBV29-1 to TRBJ1-2; D gene ambiguous. V lost 0 bases to trimming and J lost 4 bases, with 15 bases between them. The V gene's germline CDR1 is SQVTM and CDR2 ANQGSEA. The CDR3 runs to 15 residues. CDR3 bases: TGCAGCGTTGAAGATGAAAGCCCTGGGCGCTATGGCTACACCTTC. This codes for CSVEDESPGRYGYTF.

J is TRBJ2-5 and V is TRBV7-8, with 10 bases aligning to TRBD1. The V segment lost 1 base and the J segment 5 bases; nucleotides outside the gene matches: 7. The CDR3 has 16 amino acids. Looked up from germline, CDR1 is SGHVS and CDR2 is FQNEAQ. The CDR3 DNA reads TGTGCCAGCAGCTTAGTAATTGGGACAGGGGTTGAGACCCAGTACTTC. Protein sequence: CASSLVIGTGVETQYF.

The rearrangement uses TRBV6-4 and TRBJ2-3; maybe TRBD1 (6 bases). The CDR3 consists of 15 residues. The germline V gene has CDR1 MRHNA and CDR2 SNTAGT. The ends were cut back, 2 bases at V and 0 bases at J, with 9 bases in the middle. Written as DNA, the CDR3 is TGTGCCAGCAGTGACGGGACAACTAGCACAGATACGCAGTATTTT. It yields the protein CASSDGTTSTDTQYF.

Remarks on this clone: Sequence at one end of the junction differs from germline and may be a read error. CDR3 in DNA: TGCGCCAGCAGCTTTACGTCTGGGGCCAACGGCCTGACTTTC. Translation: CASSFTSGANGLTF. The chain links TRBV5-1 to TRBJ2-6; maybe TRBD1 (5 bases). Germline CDR1 SGHRS, CDR2 YFSETQ. The CDR3 is 14 amino acids.

The chain recombines TRBV9 with TRBJ2-1, with D possibly TRBD1 on 6 matching bases. Trimming removed 3 bases from V and 4 bases from J, with 11 bases in between. In germline, CDR1 is SGDLS, CDR2 YYNGEE. The CDR3 has 14 residues. The CDR3 DNA sequence: TGTGCCAGCAGCGGGGGGCCCACTTACAATGAGCAGTTCTTC. Translated, it gives CASSGGPTYNEQFF.

This clone was found a few times. The rearrangement uses TRBV7-9 and TRBJ2-7, with D perhaps matching TRBD1 (6 bases). CDR3 size: 15 residues. From germline, CDR1 is SEHNR and CDR2 FQNEAQ (reference sequence). V was shortened by 5 bases and J by 0 bases, with 14 bases between the two germline ends. The CDR3 nucleotides read TGTGCCAGCAGCCGAACAGGGCTGAGCTCCTACGAGCAGTACTTC. This codes for CASSRTGLSSYEQYF. Together with reference TRBV7-9 and TRBJ2-7, the CDR3 gives the full variable domain: DTGVSQNPRHKITKRGQNVTFRCDPISEHNRLYWYRQTLGQGPEFLTYFQNEAQLEKSRLLSDRFSAERPKGSFSTLEIQRTEQGDSAMYLCASSRTGLSSYEQYFGPGTRLTVT.

The rearrangement uses TRBV18 and TRBJ1-1, with a possible D match to TRBD1 (6 bases). The CDR3 runs to 20 residues. Per germline, CDR1 KGHSH and CDR2 LQKENI. Trimming pared 4 bases from V and 1 base from J, leaving 28 bases between. The CDR3: CASSQIPVQGPGTANTEAFF. In DNA form, the CDR3 reads TGTGCCAGCTCACAAATCCCCGTCCAGGGGCCTGGGACGGCGAACACTGAAGCTTTCTTT.

The chain uses TRBV11-2 and TRBJ2-1, with 9 bases matching TRBD2. V shed 0 bases and J 12 bases; nucleotides not matched to a gene: 12. Germline CDR1 and CDR2: SGHAT and FQNNGV. The CDR3 runs to 16 residues. DNA for the CDR3: TGTGCCAGCAGCTTAGATTGGACTAGCGAAGGTCGGCGGCAGTTCTTC. Translated: CASSLDWTSEGRRQFF.

This clone appeared once. This chain joins TRBV28 and TRBJ2-7; 8 bases fit TRBD2. J was trimmed by 2 bases and V by 5 bases; bases with no gene match: 5. Germline CDR1 and CDR2: MDHEN and SYDVKM. The CDR3 has 14 amino acids. The DNA for the CDR3 is TGTGCCAGCAGTCAAAGCGGGAGACCCTACGAGCAGTACTTC. This encodes CASSQSGRPYEQYF.

The rearrangement joins TRBV4-2 to TRBJ2-1, with 9 bases matching TRBD1. V was pared by 1 base and J by 0 bases, with 7 bases of the junction left unmatched. The germline V gene has CDR1 LGHNA and CDR2 YNFKEQ. The CDR3 totals 18 residues. As DNA, the CDR3 is TGTGCCAGCAGCCAAGGAACAGGGACAGGGAGCTCCTACAATGAGCAGTTCTTC. Translated, it gives CASSQGTGTGSSYNEQFF.